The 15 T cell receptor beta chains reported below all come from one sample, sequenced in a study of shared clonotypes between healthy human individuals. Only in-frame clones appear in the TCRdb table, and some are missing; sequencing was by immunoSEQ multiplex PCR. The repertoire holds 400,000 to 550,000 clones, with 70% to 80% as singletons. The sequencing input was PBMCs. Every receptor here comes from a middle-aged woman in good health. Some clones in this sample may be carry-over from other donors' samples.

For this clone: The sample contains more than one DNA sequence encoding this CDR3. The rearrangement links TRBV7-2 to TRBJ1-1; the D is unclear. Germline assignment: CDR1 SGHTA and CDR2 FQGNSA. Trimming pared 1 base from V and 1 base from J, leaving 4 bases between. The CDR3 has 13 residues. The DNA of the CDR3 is TGTGCCAGCAGCTTAGTTGAGAACACTGAAGCTTTCTTT. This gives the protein CASSLVENTEAFF. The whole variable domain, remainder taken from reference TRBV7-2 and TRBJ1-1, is GAGVSQSPSNKVTEKGKDVELRCDPISGHTALYWYRQSLGQGLEFLIYFQGNSAPDKSGLPSDRFSAERTGGSVSTLTIQRTQQEDSAVYLCASSLVENTEAFFGQGTRLTVV.

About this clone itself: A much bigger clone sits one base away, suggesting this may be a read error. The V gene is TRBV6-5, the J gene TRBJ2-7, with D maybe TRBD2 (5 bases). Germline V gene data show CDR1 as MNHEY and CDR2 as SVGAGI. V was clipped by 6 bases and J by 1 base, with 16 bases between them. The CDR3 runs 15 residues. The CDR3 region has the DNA TGTGCCAGCAGCCCTAGCTCTTTGGGATCCTACGAGCAGTACTTC. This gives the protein CASSPSSLGSYEQYF.

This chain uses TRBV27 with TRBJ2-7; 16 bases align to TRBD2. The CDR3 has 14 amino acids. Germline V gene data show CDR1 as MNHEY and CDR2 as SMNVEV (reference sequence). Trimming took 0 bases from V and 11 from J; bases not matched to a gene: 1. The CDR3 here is CASSLSGLAGGEYF. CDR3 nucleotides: TGTGCCAGCAGTTTATCGGGACTAGCGGGAGGGGAGTACTTC.

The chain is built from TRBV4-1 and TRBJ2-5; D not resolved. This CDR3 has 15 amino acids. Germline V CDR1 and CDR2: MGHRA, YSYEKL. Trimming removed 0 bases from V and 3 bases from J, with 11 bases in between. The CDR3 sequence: CASSQDLRAKETQYF. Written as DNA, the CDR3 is TGCGCCAGCAGCCAAGATCTAAGAGCGAAAGAGACCCAGTACTTC.

The CDR3 DNA sequence: TGCGCCAGCAGCCTCAGACTAGCGGGGAAGGAGGGGTCAGAGACCCAGTACTTC. Its translation: CASSLRLAGKEGSETQYF. The rearrangement uses TRBV4-1 and TRBJ2-5, with TRBD2 matching over 11 bases. Germline values: CDR1 MGHRA, CDR2 YSYEKL. The V segment lost 4 bases and the J segment 4 bases; nucleotides outside the gene matches: 14. The CDR3 is made up of 18 amino acids.

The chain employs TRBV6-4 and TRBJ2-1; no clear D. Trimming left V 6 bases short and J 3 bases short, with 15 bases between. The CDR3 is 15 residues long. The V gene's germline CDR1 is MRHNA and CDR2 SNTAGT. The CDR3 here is CASRITAGNYNEQFF. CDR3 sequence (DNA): TGTGCCAGCAGAATTACAGCTGGTAACTACAATGAGCAGTTCTTC.

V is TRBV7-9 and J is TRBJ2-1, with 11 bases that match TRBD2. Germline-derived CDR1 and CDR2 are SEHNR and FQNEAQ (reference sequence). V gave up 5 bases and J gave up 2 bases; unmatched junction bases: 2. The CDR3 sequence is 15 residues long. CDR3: CASSETSGAYNEQFF. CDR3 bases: TGTGCCAGCAGCGAGACTAGCGGGGCCTACAATGAGCAGTTCTTC.

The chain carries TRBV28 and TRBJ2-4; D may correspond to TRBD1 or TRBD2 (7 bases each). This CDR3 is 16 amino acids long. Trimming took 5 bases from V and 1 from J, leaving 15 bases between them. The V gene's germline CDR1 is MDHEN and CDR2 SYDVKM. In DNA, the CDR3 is TGTGCCAGCAGTGTCCAGGGGGGGCAGGCCAAAAACATTCAGTACTTC. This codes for CASSVQGGQAKNIQYF.

CDR3: CASSAGAYGYTF. The CDR3 DNA sequence: TGTGCCAGCAGTGCAGGGGCATATGGCTACACCTTC. The V and J genes are TRBV5-6 and TRBJ1-2, with D possibly matching TRBD1 (6 bases). CDR1 and CDR2 (germline): SGHDT, YYEEEE. This CDR3 has 12 residues. The V and J ends lost 5 bases and 5 bases respectively, with 10 bases between them. Filled out from reference TRBV5-6 and TRBJ1-2, the complete variable domain reads DAGVTQSPTHLIKTRGQQVTLRCSPKSGHDTVSWYQQALGQGPQFIFQYYEEEERQRGNFPDRFSGHQFPNYSSELNVNALLLGDSALYLCASSAGAYGYTFGSGTRLTVV.

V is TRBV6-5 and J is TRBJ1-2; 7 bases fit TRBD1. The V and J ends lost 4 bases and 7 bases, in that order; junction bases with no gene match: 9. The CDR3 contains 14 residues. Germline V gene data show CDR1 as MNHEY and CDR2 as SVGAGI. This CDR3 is CASSSLTGKGGYTF. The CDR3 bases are TGTGCCAGCAGTTCCTTGACAGGGAAGGGTGGCTACACCTTC.

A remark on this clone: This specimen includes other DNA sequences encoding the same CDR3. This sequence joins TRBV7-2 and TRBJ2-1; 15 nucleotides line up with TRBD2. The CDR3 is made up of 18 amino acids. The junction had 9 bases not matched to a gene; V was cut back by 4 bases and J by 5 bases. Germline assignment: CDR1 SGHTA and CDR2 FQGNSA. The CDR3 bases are TGTGCCAGCAGCTCTCCGGGACTAGCGGGAGGAGGGAACAATGAGCAGTTCTTC. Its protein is CASSSPGLAGGGNNEQFF.

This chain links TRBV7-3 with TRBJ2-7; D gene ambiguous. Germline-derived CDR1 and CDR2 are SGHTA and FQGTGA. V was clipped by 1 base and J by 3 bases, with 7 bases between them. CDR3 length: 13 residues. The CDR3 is CASSLNPNYEQYF. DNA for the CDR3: TGTGCCAGCAGCTTAAATCCGAACTACGAGCAGTACTTC. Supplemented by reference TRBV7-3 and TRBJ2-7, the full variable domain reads GAGVSQTPSNKVTEKGKYVELRCDPISGHTALYWYRQSLGQGPEFLIYFQGTGAADDSGLPNDRFFAVRPEGSVSTLKIQRTERGDSAVYLCASSLNPNYEQYFGPGTRLTVT.

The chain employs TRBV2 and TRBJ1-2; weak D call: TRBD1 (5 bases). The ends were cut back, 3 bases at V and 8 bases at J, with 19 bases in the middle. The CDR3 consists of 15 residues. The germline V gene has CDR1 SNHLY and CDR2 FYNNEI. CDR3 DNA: TGTGCCAGCAGTGACCAGGGAACCCCTGCATACGGCTACACCTTC. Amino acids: CASSDQGTPAYGYTF.

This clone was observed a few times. The CDR3 coding sequence is TGTGCCAGCAGTAGGGAGGGGATCCCCCACGAGCAGTACTTC. Translated: CASSREGIPHEQYF. This rearrangement joins TRBV28 to TRBJ2-7; TRBD2 matches 7 bases. V shed 5 bases, J shed 5 bases, and the junction held 9 bases outside the gene matches. The germline V gene has CDR1 MDHEN and CDR2 SYDVKM. CDR3 size: 14 residues.

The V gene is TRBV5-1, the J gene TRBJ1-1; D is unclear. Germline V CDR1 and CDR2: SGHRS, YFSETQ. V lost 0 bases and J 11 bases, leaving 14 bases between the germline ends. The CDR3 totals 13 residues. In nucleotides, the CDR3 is TGCGCCAGCAGCTTGGCCCCAGGTCAGGTGGCTTTCTTT. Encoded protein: CASSLAPGQVAFF.